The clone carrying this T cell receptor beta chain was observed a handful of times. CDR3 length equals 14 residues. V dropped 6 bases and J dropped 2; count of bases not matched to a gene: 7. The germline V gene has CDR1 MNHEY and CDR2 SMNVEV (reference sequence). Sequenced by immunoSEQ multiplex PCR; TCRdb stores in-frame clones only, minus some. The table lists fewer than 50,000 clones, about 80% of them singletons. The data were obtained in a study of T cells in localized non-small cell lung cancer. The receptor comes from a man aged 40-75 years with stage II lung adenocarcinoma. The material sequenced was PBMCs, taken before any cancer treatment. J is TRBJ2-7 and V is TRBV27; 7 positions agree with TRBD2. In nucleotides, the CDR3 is TGTGCCAGCAGCATTAGCGGGTCACCCTACGAGCAGTACTTC. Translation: CASSISGSPYEQYF.